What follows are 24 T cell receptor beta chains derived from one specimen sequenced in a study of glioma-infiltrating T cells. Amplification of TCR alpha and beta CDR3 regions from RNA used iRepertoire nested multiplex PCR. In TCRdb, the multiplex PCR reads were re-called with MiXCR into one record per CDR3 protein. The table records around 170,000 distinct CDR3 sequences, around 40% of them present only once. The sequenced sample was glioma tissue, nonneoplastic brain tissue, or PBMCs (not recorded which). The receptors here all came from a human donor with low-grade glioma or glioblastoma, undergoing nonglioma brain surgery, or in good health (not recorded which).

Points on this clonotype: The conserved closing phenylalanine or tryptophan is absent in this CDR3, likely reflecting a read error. The CDR3 DNA reads as TGCGCCAGCAGCCTCCTAGGGACTAGCGGGAGCGACGAGCAGTACTTA. Residues: CASSLLGTSGSDEQYL. The rearrangement joins TRBV4-1 to TRBJ2-7; TRBD2 matches at 14 bases. Germline V gives CDR1 MGHRA, CDR2 YSYEKL. The CDR3 length is 16 residues. The V and J ends lost 4 bases and 5 bases, in that order; junction bases with no gene match: 7.

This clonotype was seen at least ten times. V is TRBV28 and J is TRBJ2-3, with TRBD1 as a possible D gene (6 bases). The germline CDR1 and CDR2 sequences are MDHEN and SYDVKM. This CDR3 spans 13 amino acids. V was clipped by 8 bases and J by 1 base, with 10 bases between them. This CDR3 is CASRRQGTDTQYF. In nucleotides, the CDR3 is TGTGCCAGCCGTCGACAGGGCACAGATACGCAGTATTTT.

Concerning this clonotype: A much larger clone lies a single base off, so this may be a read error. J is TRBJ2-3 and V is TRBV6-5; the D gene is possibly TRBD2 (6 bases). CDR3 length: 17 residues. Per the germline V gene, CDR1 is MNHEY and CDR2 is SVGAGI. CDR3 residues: CASSYSLDSGSTDTKYF. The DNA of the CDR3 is TGTGCCAGCAGTTACTCCCTTGATAGCGGTAGCACAGATACGAAGTATTTT.

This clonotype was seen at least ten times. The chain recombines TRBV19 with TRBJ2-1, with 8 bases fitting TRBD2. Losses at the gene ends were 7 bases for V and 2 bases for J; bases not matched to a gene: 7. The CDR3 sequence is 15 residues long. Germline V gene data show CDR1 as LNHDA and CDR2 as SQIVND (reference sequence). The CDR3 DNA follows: TGTGCCAGTACCCTTAGCGGGGATACCTACAATGAGCAGTTCTTC. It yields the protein CASTLSGDTYNEQFF.

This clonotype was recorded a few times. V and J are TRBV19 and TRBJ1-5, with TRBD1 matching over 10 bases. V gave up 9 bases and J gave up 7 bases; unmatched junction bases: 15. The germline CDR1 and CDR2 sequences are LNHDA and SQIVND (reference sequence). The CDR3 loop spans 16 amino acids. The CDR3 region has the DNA TGTGCCAGCTTCCCAAATGACAGGGGGCGTGGGCAGCCCCAGCATTTT. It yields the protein CASFPNDRGRGQPQHF. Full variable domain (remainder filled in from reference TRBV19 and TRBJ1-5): DGGITQSPKYLFRKEGQNVTLSCEQNLNHDAMYWYRQDPGQGLRLIYYSQIVNDFQKGDIAEGYSVSREKKESFPLTVTSAQKNPTAFYLCASFPNDRGRGQPQHFGDGTRLSIL.

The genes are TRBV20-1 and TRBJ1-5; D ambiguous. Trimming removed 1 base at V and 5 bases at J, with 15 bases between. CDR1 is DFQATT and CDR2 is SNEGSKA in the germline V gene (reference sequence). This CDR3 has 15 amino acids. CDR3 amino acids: CSARGERAWDQPQHF. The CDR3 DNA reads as TGCAGTGCTAGAGGAGAGAGAGCTTGGGATCAGCCCCAGCATTTT.

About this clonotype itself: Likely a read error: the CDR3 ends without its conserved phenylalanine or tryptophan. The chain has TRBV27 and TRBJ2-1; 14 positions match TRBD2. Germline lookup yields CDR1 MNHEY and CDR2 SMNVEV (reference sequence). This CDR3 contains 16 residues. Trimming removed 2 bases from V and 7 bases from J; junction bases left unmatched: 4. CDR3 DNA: TGTGCCAGCAGTTTAGGTCGACTAGCGGGAGGGAATGAGCAGTTCCTA. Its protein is CASSLGRLAGGNEQFL.

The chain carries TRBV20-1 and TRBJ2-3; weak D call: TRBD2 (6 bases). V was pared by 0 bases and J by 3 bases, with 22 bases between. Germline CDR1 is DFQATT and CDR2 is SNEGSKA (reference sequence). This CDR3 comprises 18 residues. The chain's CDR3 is CSARDNSGRPGPTDTQYF. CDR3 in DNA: TGCAGTGCTAGAGATAATAGCGGCCGACCGGGTCCTACAGATACGCAGTATTTT.

CDR3 sequence: CASSRQGTLPYNEQFF. In DNA, the CDR3 is TGTGCCAGCAGTAGACAGGGGACCCTCCCCTACAATGAGCAGTTCTTC. The chain joins TRBV12-3 or TRBV12-4 to TRBJ2-1, with 8 positions matching TRBD1. With V trimmed by 5 bases and J by 2 bases, 8 bases remained unmatched. CDR3 length: 16 residues.

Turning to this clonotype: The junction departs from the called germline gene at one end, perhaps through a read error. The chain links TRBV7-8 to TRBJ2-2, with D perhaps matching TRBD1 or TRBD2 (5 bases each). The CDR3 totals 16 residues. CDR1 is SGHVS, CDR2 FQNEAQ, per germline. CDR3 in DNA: TGTGCCAGCAGCCCCGGTCCCGGGTTGGACACCGGGGAGCTGCTTTTT. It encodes CASSPGPGLDTGELLF.

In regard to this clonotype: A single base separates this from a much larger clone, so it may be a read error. CDR3 amino acids: CASGLSNRRQPQHF. In nucleotides, the CDR3 is TGTGCCAGCGGTCTTTCCAATCGGAGACAGCCCCAGCATTTT. The chain combines TRBV2 with TRBJ1-5; D unresolved. V was cut by 8 bases and J by 7 bases, with 18 bases left in between. Germline CDR1 is SNHLY and CDR2 is FYNNEI. This CDR3 has 14 residues.

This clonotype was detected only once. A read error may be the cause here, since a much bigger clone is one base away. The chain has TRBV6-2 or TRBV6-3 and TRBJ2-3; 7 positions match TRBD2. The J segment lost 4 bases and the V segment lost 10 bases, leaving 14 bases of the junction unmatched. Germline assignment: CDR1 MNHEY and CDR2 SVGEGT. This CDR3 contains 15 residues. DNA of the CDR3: TGTGCCAACAAAAAAGGGAGGGATGGCCCAGATACGCAGTATTTT. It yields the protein CANKKGRDGPDTQYF.

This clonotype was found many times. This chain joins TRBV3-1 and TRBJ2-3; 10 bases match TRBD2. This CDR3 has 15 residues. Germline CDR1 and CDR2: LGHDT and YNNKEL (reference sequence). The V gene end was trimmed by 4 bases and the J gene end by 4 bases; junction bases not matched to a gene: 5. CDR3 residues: CASSLGLAASDTQYF. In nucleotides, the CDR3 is TGTGCCAGCAGCCTCGGACTAGCGGCTTCAGATACGCAGTATTTT.

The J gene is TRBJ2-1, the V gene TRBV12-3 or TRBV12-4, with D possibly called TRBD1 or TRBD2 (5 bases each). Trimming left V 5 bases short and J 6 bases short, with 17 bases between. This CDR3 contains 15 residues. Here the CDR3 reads CASSPRGVERNEQFF. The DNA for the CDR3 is TGTGCCAGCAGTCCTAGAGGGGTGGAACGCAATGAGCAGTTCTTC.

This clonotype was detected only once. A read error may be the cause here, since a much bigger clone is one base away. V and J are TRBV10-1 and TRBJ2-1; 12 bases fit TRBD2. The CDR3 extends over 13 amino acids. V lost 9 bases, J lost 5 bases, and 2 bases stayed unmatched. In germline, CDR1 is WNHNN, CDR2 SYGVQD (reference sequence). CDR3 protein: CASRTSGNNEQFF. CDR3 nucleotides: TGCGCCAGTCGGACTAGCGGGAACAATGAGCAGTTCTTC.

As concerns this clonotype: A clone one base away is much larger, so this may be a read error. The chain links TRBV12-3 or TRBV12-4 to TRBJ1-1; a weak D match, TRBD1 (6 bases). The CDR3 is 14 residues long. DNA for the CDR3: TGTGCCAGCAGCGGAACAGGGAAGAACACTGAATCTTTCTTT. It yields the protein CASSGTGKNTESFF.

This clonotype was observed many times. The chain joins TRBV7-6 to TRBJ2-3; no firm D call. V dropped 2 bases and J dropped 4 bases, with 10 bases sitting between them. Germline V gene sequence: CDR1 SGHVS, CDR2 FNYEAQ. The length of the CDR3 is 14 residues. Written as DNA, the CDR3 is TGTGCCAGCAGCTTAATAACGAATGCAGATACGCAGTATTTT. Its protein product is CASSLITNADTQYF.

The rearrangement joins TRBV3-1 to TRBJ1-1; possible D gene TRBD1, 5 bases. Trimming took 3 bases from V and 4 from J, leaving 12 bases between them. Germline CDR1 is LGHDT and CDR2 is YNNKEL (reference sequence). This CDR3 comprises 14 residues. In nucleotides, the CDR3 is TGTGCCAGCAGCCAGGGGCAGGTGGGCACTGAAGCTTTCTTT. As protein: CASSQGQVGTEAFF.

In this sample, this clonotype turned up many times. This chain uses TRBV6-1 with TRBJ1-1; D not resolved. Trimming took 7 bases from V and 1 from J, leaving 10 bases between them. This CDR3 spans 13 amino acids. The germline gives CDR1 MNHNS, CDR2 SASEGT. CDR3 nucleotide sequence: TGTGCCAGCACCGAACAGAAGAACACTGAAGCTTTCTTT. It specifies CASTEQKNTEAFF.

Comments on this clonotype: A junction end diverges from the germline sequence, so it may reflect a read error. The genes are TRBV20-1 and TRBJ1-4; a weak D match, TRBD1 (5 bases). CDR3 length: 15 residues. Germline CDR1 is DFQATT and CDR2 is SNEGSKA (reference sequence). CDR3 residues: CSTRDFRVTNEKLFF. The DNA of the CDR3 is TGCAGTACTAGAGATTTCAGGGTAACTAATGAAAAACTGTTTTTT.

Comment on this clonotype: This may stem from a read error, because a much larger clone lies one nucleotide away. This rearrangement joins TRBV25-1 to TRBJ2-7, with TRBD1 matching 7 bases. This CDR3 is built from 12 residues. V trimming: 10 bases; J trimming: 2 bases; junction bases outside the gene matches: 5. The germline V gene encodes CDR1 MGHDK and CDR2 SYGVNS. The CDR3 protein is CAISRGTYEQYF. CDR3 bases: TGTGCCATCAGCAGGGGGACCTACGAGCAGTACTTC.

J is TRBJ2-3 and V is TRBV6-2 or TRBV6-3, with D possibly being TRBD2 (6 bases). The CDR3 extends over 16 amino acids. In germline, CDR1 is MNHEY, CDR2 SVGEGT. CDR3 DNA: TGTGCAGGCAGTTCTCCTAATTGGGGGGGCACAGATACGCAGTATTTT. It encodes CAGSSPNWGGTDTQYF.

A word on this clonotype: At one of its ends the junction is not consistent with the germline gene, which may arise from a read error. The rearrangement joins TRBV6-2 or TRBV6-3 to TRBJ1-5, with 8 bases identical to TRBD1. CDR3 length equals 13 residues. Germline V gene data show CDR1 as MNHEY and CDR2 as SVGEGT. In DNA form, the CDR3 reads TGTGCCCGCAGTCGACAGGGGTTTCAGCGCCAGCATTTT. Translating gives CARSRQGFQRQHF.

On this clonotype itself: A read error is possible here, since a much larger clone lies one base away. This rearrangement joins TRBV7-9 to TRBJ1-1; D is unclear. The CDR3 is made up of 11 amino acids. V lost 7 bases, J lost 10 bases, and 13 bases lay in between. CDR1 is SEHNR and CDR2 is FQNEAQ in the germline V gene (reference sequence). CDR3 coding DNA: TGTGCCAGCATCCCTACACGCAGAGCTTTCTTT. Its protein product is CASIPTRRAFF.